A single T cell receptor (beta chain) is shown here with its context. The antigen is unknown. This sample stems from a study of Ad26.COV2.S vaccination and SARS-CoV-2 variants. Between the trimmed V and J ends, which lost 1 base and 8 bases, there was a span of 12 bases. This CDR3 has 14 amino acids. The germline CDR1 and CDR2 sequences are LNHDA and SQIVND (reference sequence). Treatment denoted: 15 to 20 received Ad26.COV2.S at low or high dose, single or two shots; about 5 received placebo; per-sample allocation not given. Each sample was drawn 63 days after the first injection (of vaccine or placebo). The method was immunoSEQ multiplex PCR; TCRdb's version includes in-frame clones alone and lacks a portion of them. This table has about 350,000 clones, around 89% appearing once. Points from the study as a whole: Marked by substantial breadth, spike-specific CD8+ and CD4+ T cell responses were reportedly seen after vaccination.

V is TRBV19 and J is TRBJ2-1; possibly TRBD1 for D (6 bases). Sequences were derived from peripheral blood, sampled in a trial of Ad26.COV2.S vaccine versus placebo. This receptor was obtained from a person between 18 and 65 years old who received the Ad26.COV2.S COVID-19 vaccine or a placebo. The CDR3 DNA follows: TGTGCCAGTAGTATAGTACAGGGTGGTCATGAGCAGTTCTTC. It is translated as CASSIVQGGHEQFF.